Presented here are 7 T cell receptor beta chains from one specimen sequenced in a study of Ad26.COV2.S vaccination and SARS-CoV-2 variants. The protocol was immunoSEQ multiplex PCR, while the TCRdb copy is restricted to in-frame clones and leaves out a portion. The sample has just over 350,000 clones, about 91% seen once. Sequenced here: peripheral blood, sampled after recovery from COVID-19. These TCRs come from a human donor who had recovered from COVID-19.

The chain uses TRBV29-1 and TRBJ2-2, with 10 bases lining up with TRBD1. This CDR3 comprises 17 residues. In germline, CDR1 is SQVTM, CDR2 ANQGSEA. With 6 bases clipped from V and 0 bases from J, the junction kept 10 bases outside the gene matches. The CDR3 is CSVLFPGQGTNTGELFF. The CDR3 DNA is TGCAGCGTGCTATTTCCGGGACAGGGGACGAACACCGGGGAGCTGTTTTTT.

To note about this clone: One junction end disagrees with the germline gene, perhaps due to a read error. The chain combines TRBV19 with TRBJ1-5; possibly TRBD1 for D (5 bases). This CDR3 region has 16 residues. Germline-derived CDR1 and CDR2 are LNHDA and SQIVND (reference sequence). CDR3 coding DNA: TGTGCCAGTAGCATAGGGGACGGCAGGGGCAATCAGCCCCAGCATTTT. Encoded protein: CASSIGDGRGNQPQHF. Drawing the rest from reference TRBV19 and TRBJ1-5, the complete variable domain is DGGITQSPKYLFRKEGQNVTLSCEQNLNHDAMYWYRQDPGQGLRLIYYSQIVNDFQKGDIAEGYSVSREKKESFPLTVTSAQKNPTAFYLCASSIGDGRGNQPQHFGDGTRLSIL.

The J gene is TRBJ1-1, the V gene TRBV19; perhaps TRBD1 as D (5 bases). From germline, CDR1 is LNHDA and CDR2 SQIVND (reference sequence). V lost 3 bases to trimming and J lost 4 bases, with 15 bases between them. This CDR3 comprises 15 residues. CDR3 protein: CASSIGWGGTTEAFF. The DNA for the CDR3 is TGTGCCAGTAGTATTGGGTGGGGCGGGACCACTGAAGCTTTCTTT.

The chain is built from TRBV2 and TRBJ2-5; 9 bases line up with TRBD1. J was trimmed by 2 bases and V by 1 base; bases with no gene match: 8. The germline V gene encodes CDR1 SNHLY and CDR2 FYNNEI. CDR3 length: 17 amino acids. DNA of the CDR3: TGTGCCAGCAGTGAAGGAACACAGGGGGCCGGACAAGAGACCCAGTACTTC. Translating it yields CASSEGTQGAGQETQYF.

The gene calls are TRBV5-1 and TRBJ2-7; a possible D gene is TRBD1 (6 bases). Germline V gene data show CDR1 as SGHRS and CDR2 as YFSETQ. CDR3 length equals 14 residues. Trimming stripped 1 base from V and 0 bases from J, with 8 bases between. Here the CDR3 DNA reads TGCGCCAGCAGCTTGCTGGACAGCTCCTACGAGCAGTACTTC. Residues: CASSLLDSSYEQYF.

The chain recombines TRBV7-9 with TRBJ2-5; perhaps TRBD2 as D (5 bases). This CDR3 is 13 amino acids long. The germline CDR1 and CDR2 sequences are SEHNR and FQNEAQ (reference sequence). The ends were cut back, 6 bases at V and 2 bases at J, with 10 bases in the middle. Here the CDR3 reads CASSLDSQETQYF. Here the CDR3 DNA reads TGTGCCAGCAGTCTGGACTCTCAAGAGACCCAGTACTTC.

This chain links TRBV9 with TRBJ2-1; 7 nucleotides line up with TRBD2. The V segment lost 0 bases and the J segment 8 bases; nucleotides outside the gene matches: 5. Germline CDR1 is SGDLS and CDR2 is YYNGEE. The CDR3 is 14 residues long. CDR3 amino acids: CASSVAGLEDEQFF. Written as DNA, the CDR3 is TGTGCCAGCAGCGTAGCTGGACTAGAGGATGAGCAGTTCTTC.